The clone carrying this T cell receptor (beta chain) was observed once. This sample is part of a study of blood T cell repertoires in COVID-19. Germline loops: CDR1 MNHNS, CDR2 SASEGT. V was pared by 8 bases and J by 5 bases, with 9 bases between. CDR3 size: 11 residues. Clones were read by immunoSEQ multiplex PCR, and TCRdb kept only the in-frame ones, dropping some. The data show 62,000 or so clones, with about four fifths seen just once and approximately 3.5% held by the top ten. The rearrangement links TRBV6-1 to TRBJ1-1; possible D gene TRBD1, 5 bases. The sample consisted of PBMCs or T cells enriched from blood (not recorded which). The receptor was derived from a woman between 40 and 50 years old with acute COVID-19. The CDR3 DNA reads TGTGCCAGCTGCGGGGGAACTGAAGCTTTCTTT. It specifies CASCGGTEAFF.